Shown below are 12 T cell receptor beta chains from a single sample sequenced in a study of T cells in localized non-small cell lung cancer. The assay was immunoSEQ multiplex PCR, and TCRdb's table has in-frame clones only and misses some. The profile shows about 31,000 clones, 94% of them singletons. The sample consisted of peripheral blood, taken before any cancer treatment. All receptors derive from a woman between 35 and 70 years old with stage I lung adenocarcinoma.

The CDR3 here is CASSYTDGVYGYTF. Written as DNA, the CDR3 is TGTGCCAGCAGTTACACAGACGGGGTCTATGGCTACACCTTC. The chain has TRBV6-6 and TRBJ1-2; D is ambiguous. Trimming took off 2 bases at V and 4 bases at J, with 11 bases between the two ends. Per the germline V gene, CDR1 is MNHNY and CDR2 is SVGAGI (reference sequence). The CDR3 has 14 amino acids.

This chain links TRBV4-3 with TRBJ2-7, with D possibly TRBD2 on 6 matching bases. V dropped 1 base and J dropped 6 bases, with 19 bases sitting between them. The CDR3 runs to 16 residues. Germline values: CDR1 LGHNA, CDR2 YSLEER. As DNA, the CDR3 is TGCGCCAGCAGCCAAGTGACGGGAGACCCGTTGTTCGAGCAGTACTTC. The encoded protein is CASSQVTGDPLFEQYF.

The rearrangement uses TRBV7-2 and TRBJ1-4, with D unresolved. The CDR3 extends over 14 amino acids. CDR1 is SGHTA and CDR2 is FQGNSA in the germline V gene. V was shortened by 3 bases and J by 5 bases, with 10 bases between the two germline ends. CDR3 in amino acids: CASSFGRENEKLFF. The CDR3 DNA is TGTGCCAGCAGCTTCGGCCGGGAGAATGAAAAACTGTTTTTT.

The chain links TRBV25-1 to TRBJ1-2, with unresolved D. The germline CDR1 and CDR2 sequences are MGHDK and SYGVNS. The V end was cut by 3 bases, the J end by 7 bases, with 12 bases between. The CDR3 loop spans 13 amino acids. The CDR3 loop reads CASSEPGEGGYTF. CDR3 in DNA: TGTGCCAGCAGTGAGCCCGGAGAGGGTGGCTACACCTTC.

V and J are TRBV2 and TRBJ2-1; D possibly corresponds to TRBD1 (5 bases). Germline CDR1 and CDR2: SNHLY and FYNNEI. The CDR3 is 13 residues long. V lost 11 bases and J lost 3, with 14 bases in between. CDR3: CAYGRDLYNEQFF. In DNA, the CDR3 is TGTGCCTACGGCAGGGATCTCTACAATGAGCAGTTCTTC.

As DNA, the CDR3 is TGCGCCAGCAGCAGTGACGGGAACTATGGCTACACCTTC. Translating gives CASSSDGNYGYTF. The chain has TRBV5-1 and TRBJ1-2; no clear D. Deletions cut 4 bases from V and 2 bases from J, with 9 bases between. Germline CDR1 and CDR2: SGHRS and YFSETQ. This CDR3 has 13 residues.

The CDR3 loop reads CASSQGELASTSEQFF. The CDR3 DNA reads TGTGCCAGCAGCCAAGGAGAACTAGCGTCGACGAGTGAGCAGTTCTTC. The rearrangement joins TRBV4-2 to TRBJ2-1, with TRBD2 identical over 7 bases. This CDR3 has 16 amino acids. Germline lookup yields CDR1 LGHNA and CDR2 YNFKEQ. V was clipped by 1 base and J by 9 bases; unmatched bases: 12.

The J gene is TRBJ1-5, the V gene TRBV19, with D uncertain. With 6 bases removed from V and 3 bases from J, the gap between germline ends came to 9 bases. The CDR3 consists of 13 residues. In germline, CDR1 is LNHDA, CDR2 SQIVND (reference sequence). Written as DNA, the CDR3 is TGTGCCAGTAGCCCCTGGGCCAATCAGCCCCAGCATTTT. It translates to CASSPWANQPQHF.

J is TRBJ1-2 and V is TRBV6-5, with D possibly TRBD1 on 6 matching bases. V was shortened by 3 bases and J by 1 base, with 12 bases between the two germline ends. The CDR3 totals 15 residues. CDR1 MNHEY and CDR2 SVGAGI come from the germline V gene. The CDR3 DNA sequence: TGTGCCAGCAGTTATACAGGGACCCTTAACTATGGCTACACCTTC. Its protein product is CASSYTGTLNYGYTF.

The CDR3 sequence: CASSEYYSPAGELFF. The CDR3 coding sequence is TGTGCCAGCAGTGAATACTACAGCCCCGCCGGGGAGCTGTTTTTT. The chain is built from TRBV25-1 and TRBJ2-2; D is undetermined. The CDR3 contains 15 residues. Looked up from germline, CDR1 is MGHDK and CDR2 is SYGVNS. V gave up 0 bases and J gave up 6 bases, with 11 bases separating them.

Here the CDR3 reads CASSPAASTDTQYF. Here the CDR3 DNA reads TGTGCCAGCTCACCAGCAGCAAGCACAGATACGCAGTATTTT. The V and J genes are TRBV18 and TRBJ2-3; D remains unclear. Germline V gives CDR1 KGHSH, CDR2 LQKENI. The CDR3 consists of 14 residues. Trimming pared 2 bases from V and 0 bases from J, leaving 6 bases between.

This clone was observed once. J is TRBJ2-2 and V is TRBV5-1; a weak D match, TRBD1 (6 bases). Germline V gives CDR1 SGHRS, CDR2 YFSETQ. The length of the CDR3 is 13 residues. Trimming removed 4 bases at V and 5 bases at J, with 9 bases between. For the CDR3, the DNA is TGCGCCAGCAGCACACAGGGAACCGGGGAGCTGTTTTTT. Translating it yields CASSTQGTGELFF.